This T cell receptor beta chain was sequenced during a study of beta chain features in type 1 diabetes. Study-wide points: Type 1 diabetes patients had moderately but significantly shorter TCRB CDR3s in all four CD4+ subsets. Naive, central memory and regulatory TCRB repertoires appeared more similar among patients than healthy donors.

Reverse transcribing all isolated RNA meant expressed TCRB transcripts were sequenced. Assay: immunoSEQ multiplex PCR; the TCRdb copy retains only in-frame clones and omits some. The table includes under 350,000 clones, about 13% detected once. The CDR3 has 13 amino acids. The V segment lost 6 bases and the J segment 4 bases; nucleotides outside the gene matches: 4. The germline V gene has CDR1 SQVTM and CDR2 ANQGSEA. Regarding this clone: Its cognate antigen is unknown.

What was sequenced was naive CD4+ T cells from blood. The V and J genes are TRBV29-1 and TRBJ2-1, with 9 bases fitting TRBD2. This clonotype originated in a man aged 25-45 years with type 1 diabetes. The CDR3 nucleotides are TGCAGCGTGGGCGGGGGGGGGTACAATGAGCAGTTCTTC. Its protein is CSVGGGGYNEQFF.